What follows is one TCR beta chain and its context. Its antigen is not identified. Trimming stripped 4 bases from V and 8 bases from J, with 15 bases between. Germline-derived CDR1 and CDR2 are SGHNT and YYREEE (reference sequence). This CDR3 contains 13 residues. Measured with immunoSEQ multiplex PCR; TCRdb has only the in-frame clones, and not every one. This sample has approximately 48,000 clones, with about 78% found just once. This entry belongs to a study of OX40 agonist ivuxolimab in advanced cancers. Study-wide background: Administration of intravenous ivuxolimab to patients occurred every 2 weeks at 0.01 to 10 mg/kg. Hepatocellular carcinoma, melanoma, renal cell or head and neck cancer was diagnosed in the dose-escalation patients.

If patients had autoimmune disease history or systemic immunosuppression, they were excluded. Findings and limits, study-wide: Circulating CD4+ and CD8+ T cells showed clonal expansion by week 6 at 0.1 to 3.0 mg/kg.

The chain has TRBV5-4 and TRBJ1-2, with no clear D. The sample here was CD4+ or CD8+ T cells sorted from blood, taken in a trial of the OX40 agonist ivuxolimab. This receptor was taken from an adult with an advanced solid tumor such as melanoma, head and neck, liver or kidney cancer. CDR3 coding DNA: TGTGCCAGCAGCCCCGGGAGGCTCTACGGCTACACCTTC. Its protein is CASSPGRLYGYTF.